The next 31 T cell receptor beta chains were all read from a single sample in a study of blood T cell repertoires in COVID-19. Only in-frame clones appear in the TCRdb table, and some are missing; sequencing was by immunoSEQ multiplex PCR. The sample holds about 480,000 clones, over 75% seen once. Sequenced sample: PBMCs or T cells enriched from blood (not recorded which). Every receptor here comes from a woman in her forties who had recovered from COVID-19.

V is TRBV3-1 (or the pseudogene TRBV3-2) and J is TRBJ2-1; 7 bases match TRBD1. In germline, CDR1 is LGHDT, CDR2 YNNKEL (reference sequence). CDR3 length: 13 residues. J was trimmed by 6 bases and V by 3 bases; bases with no gene match: 2. CDR3 DNA sequence: TGTGCCAGCAGCCAGGGACAGTTCAATGAGCAGTTCTTC. Its translation is CASSQGQFNEQFF.

The chain carries TRBV19 and TRBJ2-4, with TRBD1 matching over 7 bases. The CDR3 has 14 amino acids. Trimming took 5 bases from V and 6 from J; bases not matched to a gene: 7. The germline V gene encodes CDR1 LNHDA and CDR2 SQIVND (reference sequence). The CDR3 protein is CASSPRTGINIQYF. The DNA of the CDR3 is TGTGCCAGTAGTCCAAGGACAGGAATAAACATTCAGTACTTC.

V is TRBV30 and J is TRBJ2-1, with 9 bases that match TRBD2. CDR3 length: 20 residues. Germline values: CDR1 GTSNPN, CDR2 SVGIG (reference sequence). V trimming: 1 base; J trimming: 8 bases; junction bases outside the gene matches: 24. CDR3 coding DNA: TGTGCCTGGAGTGCTGGTGGGGGCGGGAGGGCCAGGTTATGGGAGGATGAGCAGTTCTTC. As protein: CAWSAGGGGRARLWEDEQFF. The full variable domain, rest sourced from reference TRBV30 and TRBJ2-1, is SQTIHQWPATLVQPVGSPLSLECTVEGTSNPNLYWYRQAAGRGLQLLFYSVGIGQISSEVPQNLSASRPQDRQFILSSKKLLLSDSGFYLCAWSAGGGGRARLWEDEQFFGPGTRLTVL.

CDR3 amino acids: CAISEEARLSSYNSPLHF. The CDR3 nucleotides read TGTGCCATCAGTGAGGAGGCACGTCTTAGCTCCTATAATTCACCCCTCCACTTT. The rearrangement links TRBV10-3 to TRBJ1-6, with D unclear. The V gene lost 2 bases and the J gene lost 0 bases, with 14 bases spanning the gap. Germline V gene data show CDR1 as ENHRY and CDR2 as SYGVKD. The CDR3 loop spans 18 amino acids.

The sample holds a few counts of this clone. The chain combines TRBV7-6 with TRBJ2-1; 12 bases agree with TRBD2. Germline V lookup: CDR1 SGHVS, CDR2 FNYEAQ. The CDR3 length is 12 residues. Trimming took 5 bases from V and 12 from J; bases not matched to a gene: 2. CDR3 in amino acids: CASSTSGRPQFF. In DNA, the CDR3 is TGTGCCAGCAGCACTAGCGGGAGGCCGCAGTTCTTC.

The rearrangement uses TRBV2 and TRBJ1-2, with D possibly matching TRBD1 (5 bases). This CDR3 spans 13 amino acids. V lost 7 bases and J 5 bases, leaving 14 bases between the germline ends. The germline V gene encodes CDR1 SNHLY and CDR2 FYNNEI. CDR3 coding DNA: TGTGCCAGCAAAGGGGAGGTTCTGTATGGCTACACCTTC. Residues: CASKGEVLYGYTF.

The rearrangement joins TRBV6-4 to TRBJ2-1; maybe TRBD1 (6 bases). The CDR3 is made up of 14 amino acids. CDR1 is MRHNA, CDR2 SNTAGT, per germline. V gave up 7 bases and J gave up 8 bases, with 18 bases separating them. The CDR3 region is CASIPGHPGDEQFF. The CDR3 DNA reads as TGTGCCAGCATCCCGGGACACCCCGGGGATGAGCAGTTCTTC.

The chain carries TRBV4-3 and TRBJ1-2; 8 bases align to TRBD1. CDR3 size: 13 residues. V shed 3 bases, J shed 10 bases, and the junction held 7 bases outside the gene matches. Germline lookup yields CDR1 LGHNA and CDR2 YSLEER. The CDR3 coding sequence is TGCGCCAGCAGCCAGTTCCGGGACAGGACCTACACCTTC. Translating gives CASSQFRDRTYTF.

Concerning this clone: The junction departs from the called germline gene at one end, perhaps through a read error. The chain is built from TRBV6-5 and TRBJ1-4; 9 bases line up with TRBD1. This CDR3 has 15 residues. Germline assignment: CDR1 MNHEY and CDR2 SVGAGI. CDR3 coding DNA: TGTGCCAGCACTTACACAGGGGGCCCTAATGAAAAACTGTTTTTT. Its protein is CASTYTGGPNEKLFF.

The rearrangement links TRBV9 to TRBJ2-7; 9 bases match TRBD1. The CDR3 covers 17 residues. Germline lookup yields CDR1 SGDLS and CDR2 YYNGEE. Unmatched junction bases numbered 10, after V lost 0 bases and J lost 3 bases. CDR3 DNA sequence: TGTGCCAGCAGCGTAGCTGGGGGACAGGGAGGGGTCTACGAGCAGTACTTC. Translating gives CASSVAGGQGGVYEQYF.

The chain links TRBV21-1 to TRBJ2-7; TRBD2, the table's D call, was not compared with the DNA. TRBV21-1 is tagged as a pseudogene. This CDR3 has 13 residues. The CDR3 region is CASRLAGVYEQYF. CDR3 sequence (DNA): TGTGCCAGCAGGCTAGCGGGTGTCTACGAGCAGTACTTC.

The gene calls are TRBV4-3 and TRBJ1-2, with 7 nucleotides matching TRBD1. V lost 4 bases to trimming and J lost 8 bases; unmatched junction nucleotides: 16. Germline CDR1 and CDR2: LGHNA and YSLEER. The CDR3 runs 16 residues. The CDR3, as DNA: TGCGCCAGCAGCCGAGAAATCGGGACAGCCACATGGGGCTACACCTTC. Translation: CASSREIGTATWGYTF.

V is TRBV29-1 and J is TRBJ2-3, with 10 bases matching TRBD2. Germline values: CDR1 SQVTM, CDR2 ANQGSEA. CDR3 size: 15 residues. Trimming removed 3 bases from V and 1 base from J; junction bases left unmatched: 4. DNA of the CDR3: TGCAGCGTTGATGGACTAGCGGCCCGCACAGATACGCAGTATTTT. It is translated as CSVDGLAARTDTQYF.

The chain is built from TRBV2 and TRBJ1-4, with TRBD1 matching 7 bases. In germline, CDR1 is SNHLY, CDR2 FYNNEI. This CDR3 comprises 14 residues. V trimming: 7 bases; J trimming: 5 bases; junction bases outside the gene matches: 7. The CDR3: CASTPAGGNEKLFF. The CDR3 DNA is TGTGCCAGCACACCGGCAGGGGGGAATGAAAAACTGTTTTTT. The full variable domain, in which reference TRBV2 and TRBJ1-4 provide the parts outside the CDR3, is EPEVTQTPSHQVTQMGQEVILRCVPISNHLYFYWYRQILGQKVEFLVSFYNNEISEKSEIFDDQFSVERPDGSNFTLKIRSTKLEDSAMYFCASTPAGGNEKLFFGSGTQLSVL.

This clone occurred once. The DNA for the CDR3 is TGTGCCTGGATAGGTCAGGACCAAGAGACCCAGTACTTC. Translated: CAWIGQDQETQYF. The chain has TRBV30 and TRBJ2-5; no clear D. The germline V gene encodes CDR1 GTSNPN and CDR2 SVGIG (reference sequence). The germline V and J ends were trimmed by 4 bases and 0 bases, with 9 bases remaining between them. CDR3 length: 13 amino acids.

V and J are TRBV28 and TRBJ1-2; D is ambiguous. The germline CDR1 and CDR2 sequences are MDHEN and SYDVKM. Trimming shortened V by 2 bases and J by 8 bases, and 9 bases separated the two germline ends. The CDR3 runs 12 residues. CDR3 sequence: CASSLNAKGYTF. The CDR3, as DNA: TGTGCCAGCAGTTTAAATGCGAAGGGCTACACCTTC.

The chain joins TRBV18 to TRBJ1-2, with a possible D match to TRBD1 (6 bases). Trimming shortened V by 4 bases and J by 3 bases, and 12 bases separated the two germline ends. Germline values: CDR1 KGHSH, CDR2 LQKENI. The CDR3 covers 14 residues. This CDR3 reads CASSRGQNDYGYTF. Written as DNA, the CDR3 is TGTGCCAGCTCACGCGGACAGAATGACTATGGCTACACCTTC.

This chain uses TRBV30 with TRBJ2-7, with 11 bases aligning to TRBD2. The CDR3 is made up of 15 amino acids. CDR1 and CDR2 from the germline V gene are GTSNPN and SVGIG (reference sequence). After removal of 2 bases from V and 7 bases from J, the junction contained 10 bases not matched to a gene. CDR3 residues: CAWSILAGVWGEQYF. CDR3 in DNA: TGTGCCTGGAGTATACTAGCGGGAGTGTGGGGGGAGCAGTACTTC.

For the CDR3, the DNA is TGCGCCAGCAGCCAAGGTAATAGCGGGATGTATGAGCAGTACTTC. Translation gives CASSQGNSGMYEQYF. The chain links TRBV4-3 to TRBJ2-7, with 8 nucleotides matching TRBD2. The germline V gene encodes CDR1 LGHNA and CDR2 YSLEER. The CDR3 is 15 residues long. V gave up 1 base and J gave up 7 bases; unmatched junction bases: 9.

V usage is TRBV30 and J usage is TRBJ1-3; 10 bases are shared with TRBD1. Germline V gene lookup returns CDR1 GTSNPN and CDR2 SVGIG (reference sequence). The V gene end was trimmed by 0 bases and the J gene end by 9 bases; junction bases not matched to a gene: 11. This CDR3 has 16 residues. For the CDR3, the DNA is TGTGCCTGGAGTGTACTATGGGACAGGGGAGGGAGCACCATATATTTT. Amino acid sequence: CAWSVLWDRGGSTIYF.

The chain is built from TRBV5-1 and TRBJ2-5; D perhaps matches TRBD1 (6 bases). Germline V gives CDR1 SGHRS, CDR2 YFSETQ. This CDR3 contains 13 residues. The V end was cut by 0 bases, the J end by 6 bases, with 9 bases between. The CDR3 protein is CASSLDRDQTQYF. In DNA, the CDR3 is TGCGCCAGCAGCTTGGACAGGGATCAGACCCAGTACTTC.

V usage is TRBV5-4 and J usage is TRBJ2-3, with D perhaps TRBD1 (6 bases). The germline V gene has CDR1 SGHNT and CDR2 YYREEE (reference sequence). This CDR3 region has 13 residues. Trimming stripped 5 bases from V and 7 bases from J, with 14 bases between. The CDR3: CASRVGGSNTQYF. The CDR3 DNA reads as TGTGCCAGCAGGGTAGGGGGTTCAAATACGCAGTATTTT.

This chain joins TRBV4-3 and TRBJ2-3; 8 bases are shared with TRBD2. CDR3 length: 16 amino acids. Germline values: CDR1 LGHNA, CDR2 YSLEER. After removal of 0 bases from V and 0 bases from J, the junction contained 2 bases not matched to a gene. CDR3 sequence (DNA): TGCGCCAGCAGCCAAGATAGCGGGACTAGCACAGATACGCAGTATTTT. Protein product: CASSQDSGTSTDTQYF.

The chain carries TRBV18 and TRBJ1-2; D is undetermined. Germline CDR1 is KGHSH and CDR2 is LQKENI. V was cut by 3 bases and J by 0 bases, with 11 bases left in between. The CDR3 sequence is 15 residues long. The CDR3 DNA reads as TGTGCCAGCTCACCCCTAAGTATTCCTAACTATGGCTACACCTTC. It encodes CASSPLSIPNYGYTF.

The chain carries TRBV14 and TRBJ2-5, with 10 bases matching TRBD2. The CDR3 has 15 residues. The V gene end was trimmed by 1 base and the J gene end by 4 bases; junction bases not matched to a gene: 3. Germline V gene data show CDR1 as SGHDN and CDR2 as FVKESK. The CDR3 loop reads CASSQALAGAETQYF. CDR3 DNA sequence: TGTGCCAGCAGCCAAGCGCTAGCGGGAGCAGAGACCCAGTACTTC.

The rearrangement joins TRBV11-2 to TRBJ1-1; D is possibly TRBD1 (6 bases). The ends were cut back, 0 bases at V and 4 bases at J, with 15 bases in the middle. The CDR3 spans 16 residues. CDR1 is SGHAT and CDR2 is FQNNGV in the germline V gene. The CDR3 sequence is CASSLDRTAMTTEAFF. Here the CDR3 DNA reads TGTGCCAGCAGCTTAGACCGGACAGCCATGACCACTGAAGCTTTCTTT.

This clone was seen a single time. For the CDR3, the DNA is TGCGCCAGCAGCCAAGGGGGGACAGGGGGAGGGGAGACCCAGTACTTC. Its translation: CASSQGGTGGGETQYF. The chain carries TRBV4-3 and TRBJ2-5; 11 positions agree with TRBD1. Per the germline V gene, CDR1 is LGHNA and CDR2 is YSLEER. Trimming cost V 1 base and J 5 bases; bases outside gene matches: 6. The CDR3 is made up of 16 amino acids.

The rearrangement joins TRBV2 to TRBJ2-1; the D is unclear. Germline V gene data show CDR1 as SNHLY and CDR2 as FYNNEI. The V end was cut by 5 bases, the J end by 8 bases, with 16 bases between. The CDR3 contains 14 residues. The chain's CDR3 is CASSIKGRIDEQFF. The CDR3 DNA reads as TGTGCCAGCAGTATAAAAGGCAGGATCGATGAGCAGTTCTTC.

The V and J genes are TRBV3-1 (or the pseudogene TRBV3-2) and TRBJ1-3, with 8 bases aligning to TRBD1. Looked up from germline, CDR1 is LGHDT and CDR2 is YNNKEL (reference sequence). The CDR3 extends over 17 amino acids. Trimming took 0 bases from V and 3 from J; bases not matched to a gene: 7. DNA for the CDR3: TGTGCCAGCAGCCAAGAGGGGGCAGGGGGCATTGGAAACACCATATATTTT. This codes for CASSQEGAGGIGNTIYF.

This chain links TRBV19 with TRBJ1-5; 7 bases are a match to TRBD1. Germline values: CDR1 LNHDA, CDR2 SQIVND (reference sequence). V dropped 5 bases and J dropped 0; count of bases not matched to a gene: 10. The CDR3 runs 17 residues. The DNA for the CDR3 is TGTGCCAGTAGTTCCCGGGACAGCCCTTATAGCAATCAGCCCCAGCATTTT. This sequence encodes CASSSRDSPYSNQPQHF.

The count of this clone is one. This chain uses TRBV24-1 with TRBJ2-2; TRBD2 might be the D (5 bases). V shed 4 bases and J shed 5 bases, with 10 bases lying between them. This CDR3 spans 14 amino acids. Germline-derived CDR1 and CDR2 are KGHDR and SFDVKD. CDR3 in amino acids: CATSESGKTGELFF. In DNA form, the CDR3 reads TGTGCCACCAGTGAGTCGGGGAAGACCGGGGAGCTGTTTTTT.